These 10 T cell receptor beta chains were sequenced from one sample in a study of OX40 agonist ivuxolimab in advanced cancers. Generated by immunoSEQ multiplex PCR, the TCRdb table keeps only in-frame clones and is missing some. The table lists 92,000 or so clones, approximately 84% of them singletons. The material was CD4+ or CD8+ T cells sorted from blood, obtained in a trial of the OX40 agonist ivuxolimab. All receptors come from an adult with an advanced solid tumor such as melanoma, head and neck, liver or kidney cancer.

This chain links TRBV29-1 with TRBJ2-7; 10 bases are shared with TRBD1. The ends lost 7 bases at V and 2 bases at J; junction bases unmatched: 2. CDR3 length: 12 residues. Germline CDR1 reads SQVTM; CDR2 reads ANQGSEA. The CDR3 DNA reads as TGCAGCGCCGGGACAGGGGCCTACGAGCAGTACTTC. Translated: CSAGTGAYEQYF.

The V gene is TRBV7-2, the J gene TRBJ2-2; D remains ambiguous. Looked up from germline, CDR1 is SGHTA and CDR2 is FQGNSA. Trimming stripped 2 bases from V and 2 bases from J, with 6 bases between. This CDR3 comprises 14 residues. The CDR3 region is CASSLIYNTGELFF. As DNA, the CDR3 is TGTGCCAGCAGCTTAATATACAACACCGGGGAGCTGTTTTTT.

This clone appeared once. The rearrangement uses TRBV5-6 and TRBJ2-5; weak D call: TRBD2 (6 bases). CDR3 length equals 15 residues. The V and J ends lost 2 bases and 7 bases respectively, with 18 bases between them. Germline CDR1 SGHDT, CDR2 YYEEEE. The CDR3 nucleotides read TGTGCCAGCAGCTTAAGCGGGCCGATCTCCACGACCCAGTACTTC. This encodes CASSLSGPISTTQYF.

The rearrangement links TRBV9 to TRBJ2-3; a possible D gene is TRBD2 (6 bases). V was cut by 2 bases and J by 6 bases, with 19 bases left in between. CDR1 and CDR2 from the germline V gene are SGDLS and YYNGEE. This CDR3 is 16 amino acids long. Here the CDR3 reads CASSVLGDSRTDTQYF. The CDR3 DNA sequence: TGTGCCAGCAGCGTTTTGGGGGACTCACGAACGGATACGCAGTATTTT.

This rearrangement joins TRBV7-9 to TRBJ2-7; 8 nucleotides agree with TRBD1. CDR1 and CDR2 from the germline V gene are SEHNR and FQNEAQ (reference sequence). After removal of 5 bases from V and 2 bases from J, the junction contained 8 bases not matched to a gene. This CDR3 comprises 15 residues. CDR3 amino acids: CASSAPGTGPYEQYF. The DNA of the CDR3 is TGTGCCAGCAGCGCCCCAGGGACAGGCCCCTACGAGCAGTACTTC.

This rearrangement joins TRBV6-5 to TRBJ2-4; D might be TRBD1 (6 bases). V lost 6 bases, J lost 0 bases, and 12 bases lay in between. The length of the CDR3 is 15 residues. CDR1 and CDR2 (germline): MNHEY, SVGAGI. CDR3 amino acids: CASSSGALAKNIQYF. For the CDR3, the DNA is TGTGCCAGCAGCTCAGGGGCGCTAGCCAAAAACATTCAGTACTTC.

CDR3 DNA sequence: TGTGCCAGCAGCTCCAGACAGGGTGCCCCCTACGAGCAGTACTTC. Translating it yields CASSSRQGAPYEQYF. The chain has TRBV6-5 and TRBJ2-7; 7 nucleotides line up with TRBD1. Germline CDR1 reads MNHEY; CDR2 reads SVGAGI. The V gene end was trimmed by 6 bases and the J gene end by 2 bases; junction bases not matched to a gene: 10. This CDR3 region has 15 residues.

The chain couples TRBV9 to TRBJ2-1, with 7 bases aligning to TRBD2. Germline V lookup: CDR1 SGDLS, CDR2 YYNGEE. The ends lost 0 bases at V and 3 bases at J; junction bases unmatched: 3. The CDR3 sequence is 15 residues long. The CDR3 loop is CASSVAAGLYNEQFF. CDR3 coding DNA: TGTGCCAGCAGCGTAGCAGCGGGGCTCTACAATGAGCAGTTCTTC.

This rearrangement joins TRBV7-3 to TRBJ1-3; D might be TRBD1 (5 bases). The germline V gene has CDR1 SGHTA and CDR2 FQGTGA. The V end lost 5 bases, the J end lost 10 bases, and 12 bases lay between the germline ends. This CDR3 has 12 residues. In nucleotides, the CDR3 is TGTGCCAGCAGCCCCTCCCGGGGGACCATATATTTT. Encoded protein: CASSPSRGTIYF.

V gene TRBV27 combines with J gene TRBJ1-1; weak D call: TRBD1 (6 bases). Germline assignment: CDR1 MNHEY and CDR2 SMNVEV (reference sequence). V lost 2 bases, J lost 1 base, and 8 bases lay in between. This CDR3 comprises 14 residues. The DNA for the CDR3 is TGTGCCAGCAGTTTAGAAGGGGGGAACACTGAAGCTTTCTTT. As protein: CASSLEGGNTEAFF.